Each of the 24 T cell receptor beta chains below was sequenced from the same sample in a study of blood T cell repertoires in COVID-19. TCRdb keeps only in-frame clones here, not all; method: immunoSEQ multiplex PCR. In the table there are about 180,000 clones, nearly 80% of which are singletons. Material for sequencing was PBMCs or T cells enriched from blood (not recorded which). These receptors originate from a man between 60 and 75 years old who had been exposed to COVID-19.

This clone has more than one count but fewer than ten. The rearrangement uses TRBV5-1 and TRBJ2-1; perhaps TRBD2 as D (6 bases). The CDR3 has 15 amino acids. Looked up from germline, CDR1 is SGHRS and CDR2 is YFSETQ. Trimming took 5 bases from V and 4 from J, leaving 16 bases between them. The CDR3 DNA sequence: TGCGCCAGCAGGGAGGGAGGTCTCGCTTACAATGAGCAGTTCTTC. Translated, it gives CASREGGLAYNEQFF.

A single count supports this clone. The gene calls are TRBV5-4 and TRBJ1-4; 8 bases agree with TRBD1. There are 14 residues in the CDR3. The germline CDR1 and CDR2 sequences are SGHNT and YYREEE (reference sequence). J was trimmed by 7 bases and V by 4 bases; bases with no gene match: 6. The CDR3 nucleotides read TGTGCCAGCAGCCTGGACAGGGCGGTTGAAAAACTGTTTTTT. Its protein is CASSLDRAVEKLFF.

This chain connects TRBV19 to TRBJ1-4; D possibly corresponds to TRBD1 (6 bases). Germline V gene sequence: CDR1 LNHDA, CDR2 SQIVND (reference sequence). The CDR3 length is 17 residues. V lost 4 bases and J 0 bases, leaving 15 bases between the germline ends. This chain's CDR3 is CASSTSTGLPTNEKLFF. Written as DNA, the CDR3 is TGTGCCAGTAGTACATCAACAGGGCTTCCAACTAATGAAAAACTGTTTTTT.

The rearrangement uses TRBV7-9 and TRBJ1-4; D remains ambiguous. Germline values: CDR1 SEHNR, CDR2 FQNEAQ (reference sequence). Trimming removed 5 bases at V and 10 bases at J, with 11 bases between. The CDR3 length is 12 residues. In nucleotides, the CDR3 is TGTGCCAGCAGCCACGATCCGGGAAAACTGTTTTTT. This codes for CASSHDPGKLFF.

V usage is TRBV30 and J usage is TRBJ1-1; 7 bases line up with TRBD1. Losses at the gene ends were 2 bases for V and 3 bases for J; bases not matched to a gene: 6. This CDR3 has 14 residues. Germline V gene data show CDR1 as GTSNPN and CDR2 as SVGIG (reference sequence). The CDR3, as DNA: TGTGCCTGGAGTCTCAGACAGGGCGACACTGAAGCTTTCTTT. It encodes CAWSLRQGDTEAFF.

The genes are TRBV6-5 and TRBJ1-1, with a tentative D call TRBD1 (6 bases). The V and J ends lost 6 bases and 1 base respectively, with 12 bases between them. Germline V gene sequence: CDR1 MNHEY, CDR2 SVGAGI. The CDR3 runs to 14 residues. DNA for the CDR3: TGTGCCAGCAGCCCCGCGGGGGCGAACACTGAAGCTTTCTTT. As protein: CASSPAGANTEAFF.

The chain joins TRBV12-3 or TRBV12-4 to TRBJ2-2, with TRBD2 matching 9 bases. The V segment lost 8 bases and the J segment 5 bases; nucleotides outside the gene matches: 3. The CDR3 loop spans 13 amino acids. The DNA of the CDR3 is TGTGCCAGCCGGACTAGCGCGACCGGGGAGCTGTTTTTT. This translates into CASRTSATGELFF.

The chain uses TRBV6-5 and TRBJ2-2; 10 bases agree with TRBD1. This CDR3 has 14 amino acids. Germline values: CDR1 MNHEY, CDR2 SVGAGI. V dropped 6 bases and J dropped 5; count of bases not matched to a gene: 3. CDR3 DNA: TGTGCCAGCAGGGGGACAGGGGTTACCGGGGAGCTGTTTTTT. It specifies CASRGTGVTGELFF.

This chain links TRBV5-4 with TRBJ2-1; 7 bases are a match to TRBD1. This CDR3 spans 15 amino acids. Germline V CDR1 and CDR2: SGHNT, YYREEE (reference sequence). With 0 bases clipped from V and 5 bases from J, the junction kept 5 bases outside the gene matches. The CDR3 reads CASSLGGGRHNEQFF. The CDR3 DNA sequence: TGTGCCAGCAGCTTGGGAGGGGGCCGTCACAATGAGCAGTTCTTC.

The gene calls are TRBV7-2 and TRBJ1-5; 7 bases fit TRBD1. Germline assignment: CDR1 SGHTA and CDR2 FQGNSA. The junction had 5 bases not matched to a gene; V was cut back by 2 bases and J by 4 bases. This CDR3 is 15 amino acids long. CDR3 residues: CASSLNRDRNQPQHF. The CDR3 DNA reads TGTGCCAGCAGCTTAAATCGGGACAGAAATCAGCCCCAGCATTTT. The variable domain in full, with the rest retrieved from reference TRBV7-2 and TRBJ1-5, is GAGVSQSPSNKVTEKGKDVELRCDPISGHTALYWYRQSLGQGLEFLIYFQGNSAPDKSGLPSDRFSAERTGGSVSTLTIQRTQQEDSAVYLCASSLNRDRNQPQHFGDGTRLSIL.

This clone was counted once. This chain uses TRBV5-1 with TRBJ1-3; a possible D gene is TRBD1 (5 bases). V dropped 1 base and J dropped 2 bases, with 10 bases sitting between them. Germline V gene sequence: CDR1 SGHRS, CDR2 YFSETQ. This CDR3 is 15 amino acids long. In DNA, the CDR3 is TGCGCCAGCAGCTTGAGCCCAGGGACTGGAAACACCATATATTTT. Amino acids: CASSLSPGTGNTIYF.

This clone was seen just once. This rearrangement joins TRBV7-8 to TRBJ2-1; 7 positions agree with TRBD2. CDR3 length: 15 amino acids. The junction had 6 bases not matched to a gene; V was cut back by 5 bases and J by 2 bases. The germline CDR1 and CDR2 sequences are SGHVS and FQNEAQ. The DNA of the CDR3 is TGTGCCAGCAGCGATGGAGGACTAGCCTACAATGAGCAGTTCTTC. Encoded protein: CASSDGGLAYNEQFF. The full variable domain, its missing parts supplied by reference TRBV7-8 and TRBJ2-1, is GAGVSQSPRYKVAKRGQDVALRCDPISGHVSLFWYQQALGQGPEFLTYFQNEAQLDKSGLPSDRFFAERPEGSVSTLKIQRTQQEDSAVYLCASSDGGLAYNEQFFGPGTRLTVL.

This clone was seen only a few times. The V and J genes are TRBV18 and TRBJ1-2; no firm D call. V was trimmed by 2 bases and J by 8 bases, leaving 12 bases between them. Germline V gene data show CDR1 as KGHSH and CDR2 as LQKENI. This CDR3 region has 13 residues. The CDR3 region is CASSPAAVGGYTF. The CDR3, as DNA: TGTGCCAGCTCACCAGCGGCAGTTGGGGGCTACACCTTC.

The chain employs TRBV3-1 (or the pseudogene TRBV3-2) and TRBJ1-4, with D possibly being TRBD1 (5 bases). Trimming removed 6 bases at V and 5 bases at J, with 13 bases between. The V gene's germline CDR1 is LGHDT and CDR2 YNNKEL (reference sequence). The CDR3 has 14 residues. The CDR3 DNA is TGTGCCAGCAGTCTTAGACGGGGGAATGAAAAACTGTTTTTT. As protein: CASSLRRGNEKLFF.

CDR3 nucleotide sequence: TGTGCCAGCAGCGTCGCCCGGGACAGCTATAATTCACCCCTCCACTTT. This translates into CASSVARDSYNSPLHF. The chain carries TRBV9 and TRBJ1-6; 7 positions match TRBD1. This CDR3 region has 16 residues. Germline V gene sequence: CDR1 SGDLS, CDR2 YYNGEE. Losses at the gene ends were 2 bases for V and 3 bases for J; bases not matched to a gene: 5.

This clone occurred once. The chain couples TRBV6-1 to TRBJ1-2; D uncertain. Per germline, CDR1 MNHNS and CDR2 SASEGT. There are 14 residues in the CDR3. With 2 bases removed from V and 0 bases from J, the gap between germline ends came to 7 bases. CDR3 bases: TGTGCCAGCAGTGAAATGGGCCCTAACTATGGCTACACCTTC. Encoded protein: CASSEMGPNYGYTF.

The chain has TRBV7-8 and TRBJ2-1, with TRBD2 as a possible D gene (5 bases). This CDR3 spans 13 amino acids. Germline V CDR1 and CDR2: SGHVS, FQNEAQ. V was pared by 6 bases and J by 4 bases, with 10 bases between. CDR3 nucleotide sequence: TGTGCCAGCAGATCTATAGCGTACAATGAGCAGTTCTTC. Its translation is CASRSIAYNEQFF.

The gene calls are TRBV19 and TRBJ1-1; perhaps TRBD1 as D (6 bases). CDR3 length equals 14 residues. Per germline, CDR1 LNHDA and CDR2 SQIVND (reference sequence). V gave up 5 bases and J gave up 4 bases, with 14 bases separating them. The DNA of the CDR3 is TGTGCCAGTAGTTTCAGGGGTTGGGGCACTGAAGCTTTCTTT. Protein sequence: CASSFRGWGTEAFF.

This clone was seen a single time. This chain uses TRBV7-9 with TRBJ1-4, with D possibly TRBD1 on 5 matching bases. This CDR3 spans 13 amino acids. V was shortened by 5 bases and J by 8 bases, with 12 bases between the two germline ends. Germline CDR1 reads SEHNR; CDR2 reads FQNEAQ (reference sequence). The CDR3 sequence is CASSSRKGEKLFF. CDR3 bases: TGTGCCAGCAGCAGCCGAAAGGGGGAAAAACTGTTTTTT.

This rearrangement joins TRBV10-3 to TRBJ2-7, with a weak D call TRBD1 (6 bases). The V and J ends lost 5 bases and 2 bases respectively, with 16 bases between them. CDR1 and CDR2 from the germline V gene are ENHRY and SYGVKD. This CDR3 contains 15 residues. CDR3 sequence: CAISIDRLTTYEQYF. In nucleotides, the CDR3 is TGTGCCATCAGTATAGACAGGCTCACCACCTACGAGCAGTACTTC.

This chain connects TRBV3-1 (or the pseudogene TRBV3-2) to TRBJ2-7; tentative D call: TRBD2 (6 bases). Per germline, CDR1 LGHDT and CDR2 YNNKEL (reference sequence). The CDR3 is made up of 16 amino acids. Trimming stripped 1 base from V and 5 bases from J, with 18 bases between. The CDR3 protein is CASSQVGMGGVDEQYF. The CDR3 nucleotides read TGTGCCAGCAGCCAAGTAGGGATGGGGGGTGTGGACGAGCAGTACTTC.

The chain links TRBV11-2 to TRBJ2-5; weak D call: TRBD1 (5 bases). Trimming shortened V by 1 base and J by 4 bases, and 13 bases separated the two germline ends. This CDR3 has 15 residues. Germline CDR1 and CDR2: SGHAT and FQNNGV. CDR3: CASSLGGRQGETQYF. In DNA form, the CDR3 reads TGTGCCAGCAGCTTAGGAGGCCGGCAGGGAGAGACCCAGTACTTC.

V and J are TRBV11-3 and TRBJ2-1, with TRBD2 matching 9 bases. Germline-derived CDR1 and CDR2 are SGHNT and YENEEA. The trim removed 0 bases at V and 3 bases at J, leaving 6 bases unmatched. CDR3 size: 17 residues. The CDR3 DNA reads as TGTGCCAGCAGCTTAGACCGAGGACTAGCGAGCTACAATGAGCAGTTCTTC. Its translation is CASSLDRGLASYNEQFF.

In DNA, the CDR3 is TGCGCCAGCAGCCTTGGCCAGGGTAGCTACACCTTC. It yields the protein CASSLGQGSYTF. V usage is TRBV4-3 and J usage is TRBJ1-2; TRBD1 might be the D (5 bases). This CDR3 spans 12 amino acids. The germline gives CDR1 LGHNA, CDR2 YSLEER. Trimming stripped 4 bases from V and 9 bases from J, with 12 bases between.